One T cell receptor (beta chain) is described in this entry. Its antigen remains unidentified. TCRdb itself ran the RT-PCR reads through MiXCR, one entry per CDR3 protein. The data contain around 190,000 distinct CDR3 sequences, approximately 9.2% of them singletons. The sample is drawn from a study of response to subunit inactivated influenza vaccine. Study results and limitations: A suggestion made by the authors is that each seasonal influenza vaccination recruits few new T cells.

CDR3 length: 18 amino acids. J gave up 3 bases and V 0 bases, and 10 bases lay outside the gene matches. Germline loops: CDR1 SNHLY, CDR2 FYNNEI. The sample in question was non-naive T cells sorted from PBMCs, obtained on the day of vaccination. The V call is TRBV2, the J call TRBJ2-7, with TRBD1 matching 11 bases. The receptor was isolated from a man aged 45-60 years who received an inactivated influenza vaccine. CDR3 loop: CASSEAVPGTGGSYEQYF. CDR3 coding DNA: TGTGCCAGCAGTGAAGCAGTTCCCGGGACAGGGGGGAGCTACGAGCAGTACTTC. The variable domain in full, completed from reference TRBV2 and TRBJ2-7, reads EPEVTQTPSHQVTQMGQEVILRCVPISNHLYFYWYRQILGQKVEFLVSFYNNEISEKSEIFDDQFSVERPDGSNFTLKIRSTKLEDSAMYFCASSEAVPGTGGSYEQYFGPGTRLTVT.